This TCR beta chain was found in a study of T-cell reconstitution after alpha-beta-depleted transplantation in children. Study outcomes and limitations: A year had passed since transplant, and T-cell counts and diversity by then came mostly from newly produced T cells. Some patients' high day-60 TCRbeta diversity was attributed to recipient cells surviving conditioning. The origin of alpha-beta T cells about two months after transplant was reportedly several hundred expanded graft clones.

The CDR3 spans 12 residues. Germline loops: CDR1 MNHEY, CDR2 SMNVEV (reference sequence). Trimming removed 6 bases from V and 6 bases from J, with 9 bases in between. In the case of this clonotype: The antigen is not known.

Unique molecular identifiers featured in how the TCRbeta library was prepared. TCRdb reprocessed the PCR reads via MiXCR and lists one record per CDR3 protein. The profile shows some 550,000 distinct CDR3 sequences, about 21% of them singletons. The chain employs TRBV27 and TRBJ2-4; D unclear. Sample: PBMCs, mostly from graft donor cells, taken 360 days after TCRalphabeta/CD19-depleted stem cell transplant. The source is a boy younger than two who had a stem cell transplant for acute myeloid leukemia, so the T cells may come from the graft donor. The CDR3 nucleotides read TGTGCCAGCAGGGGGATAGGAAACATTCAGTACTTC. This codes for CASRGIGNIQYF.